The clone carrying this T cell receptor (beta chain) came up once. Its target is not known. The germline V gene encodes CDR1 MNHEY and CDR2 SVGAGI. The CDR3 has 14 residues. V lost 8 bases and J 0 bases, leaving 12 bases between the germline ends. Produced via immunoSEQ multiplex PCR; TCRdb's table is partial and in-frame only. The sample lists about 15,000 clones, around 70% occurring once. These data are taken from a study of vaccination effects on CD4 cells after COVID-19. Before sequencing, viral peptide pools were used by the ViraFEST assay to expand antigen-specific CD4+ T cells. Subsequent to a culture period of about ten days, CD4+ T cells were isolated. Participants completed two doses of the BNT162b2 or mRNA-1273 vaccine. Nucleocapsid antibodies were negative in the vaccine recipients, who had never had SARS-CoV-2 infection.

This chain uses TRBV6-5 with TRBJ2-3; the D gene is possibly TRBD2 (6 bases). The starting material was CD4+ T cells from PBMCs cultured with SARS-CoV-2 spike peptides, obtained after COVID-19 vaccination. This receptor was taken from a human donor who received a COVID-19 vaccine. The CDR3 bases are TGTGCCAGCTTACCGGGACTCAGCACAGATACGCAGTATTTT. Its translation is CASLPGLSTDTQYF.